The rows below give T cell receptor beta chains drawn from one sample of a study of beta chain features in type 1 diabetes. Sequenced by immunoSEQ multiplex PCR; TCRdb stores in-frame clones only, minus some. The repertoire holds about 650,000 clones, under 15% seen once, with 0.095% to 0.15% in the top ten. The sample comprised naive CD4+ T cells from blood. The receptors originated from a man in his thirties or forties with type 1 diabetes. Both conserved end residues are part of each CDR3. The order of the fields is J gene, clone size, V gene, D gene, CDR3 protein, CDR3 DNA. A D gene is named only where the DNA matches it firmly. Size is stated for part of the rows, as once, few or many counts, or as a class when the clone is expanded.

>TRBJ2-3|few|TRBV2|TRBD2
CASRPGLADRTDTQYF
TGTGCCAGCAGGCCAGGACTAGCAGATCGCACAGATACGCAGTATTTT
>TRBJ1-4|NA|TRBV5-1|NA
CASSLAPTDGVEKLFF
TGCGCCAGCAGCTTGGCCCCGACCGACGGAGTTGAAAAACTGTTTTTT
>TRBJ1-2|few|TRBV28|NA
CASRDGTTNYGYTF
TGTGCCAGCAGGGACGGTACCACTAACTATGGCTACACCTTC
>TRBJ2-7|NA|TRBV7-2|NA
CASSSFLEQYF
TGTGCCAGCAGCTCCTTCTTGGAGCAGTACTTC
>TRBJ2-5|few|TRBV28|NA
CAIGTATSRETQYF
TGTGCCATCGGGACGGCTACCTCGAGGGAGACCCAGTACTTC
>TRBJ1-5|NA|TRBV23-1|TRBD1
CASSQNFVSGRGLVGQPQHF
TGCGCCAGCAGTCAAAATTTTGTTTCGGGCAGGGGGCTGGTTGGGCAGCCCCAGCATTTT
>TRBJ1-3|few|TRBV7-9|NA
CASNPPEGEGNTIYF
TGTGCCAGCAACCCACCCGAAGGGGAGGGAAACACCATATATTTT
>TRBJ1-2|NA|TRBV19|NA
CASSNRERSMVAGYTF
TGTGCCAGTAGTAACAGGGAGCGGAGTATGGTGGCTGGCTACACCTTC
>TRBJ1-3|NA|TRBV4-3|NA
CASSQTRLSGNTIYF
TGCGCCAGCAGCCAGACCAGGCTCAGCGGAAACACCATATATTTT
>TRBJ2-3|NA|TRBV7-2|NA
CASSFPGEDTQYF
TGTGCCAGCAGCTTCCCGGGGGAGGATACGCAGTATTTT
>TRBJ2-4|few|TRBV9|NA
CASSVRTLAKNIQYF
TGTGCCAGCAGCGTAAGGACACTAGCCAAAAACATTCAGTACTTC
>TRBJ2-1|few|TRBV5-1|TRBD2
CASSLGRTSEGEQFF
TGCGCCAGCAGCTTGGGCAGGACTAGCGAGGGAGAGCAGTTCTTC
>TRBJ2-7|few|TRBV27|TRBD1
CASSIGQGSYEQYF
TGTGCCAGCAGTATAGGACAGGGGTCTTACGAGCAGTACTTC
>TRBJ1-1|NA|TRBV5-1|NA
CASSFGIQGTEAFF
TGCGCCAGCAGCTTTGGGATACAGGGCACTGAAGCTTTCTTT
>TRBJ2-1|NA|TRBV29-1|NA
CSVGNNEQFF
TGCAGCGTTGGTAACAATGAGCAGTTCTTC
>TRBJ1-3|few|TRBV2|NA
CASSEGFRISGNTIYF
TGTGCCAGCAGTGAAGGTTTCAGGATCTCTGGAAACACCATATATTTT
>TRBJ1-2|few|TRBV18|TRBD1
CASADRVGYTF
TGTGCCAGCGCTGACAGGGTTGGCTACACCTTC
>TRBJ1-3|NA|TRBV29-1|NA
CSAELDSGNTIYF
TGCAGCGCCGAGCTAGACTCTGGAAACACCATATATTTT
>TRBJ1-2|few|TRBV18|NA
CASSPVSTEAYYGYTF
TGTGCCAGCTCACCAGTTAGCACAGAAGCATACTATGGCTACACCTTC
>TRBJ1-2|few|TRBV2|TRBD1
CASSERSSGQGAMGTF
TGTGCCAGCAGTGAAAGGAGTTCGGGACAGGGGGCGATGGGCACCTTC
>TRBJ2-2|few|TRBV14|NA
CASSRGEGTGELFF
TGTGCCAGCAGCCGAGGAGAAGGGACCGGGGAGCTGTTTTTT
>TRBJ1-6|NA|TRBV7-2|NA
CASSPPTSYNSPLHF
TGTGCCAGCAGCCCCCCAACCTCCTATAATTCACCCCTCCACTTT
>TRBJ2-7|NA|TRBV7-6|TRBD2
CASSIRGGSDYEQYF
TGTGCCAGCAGTATCCGCGGGGGTTCGGACTACGAGCAGTACTTC
>TRBJ1-4|few|TRBV29-1|NA
CSVGGGATNEKLFF
TGCAGCGTCGGGGGAGGGGCAACTAATGAAAAACTGTTTTTT
>TRBJ1-3|few|TRBV28|NA
CASSLPSRVGNTIYF
TGTGCCAGCAGTTTGCCCAGTAGGGTTGGAAACACCATATATTTT
>TRBJ1-2|NA|TRBV28|NA
CASSSGTVDRSNPYGYTF
TGTGCCAGCAGTTCTGGCACCGTAGACAGGTCCAACCCCTATGGCTACACCTTC
>TRBJ2-7|NA|TRBV7-2|NA
CASSDRRGGQSEQYF
TGTGCCAGCAGCGATAGGAGGGGAGGTCAATCCGAGCAGTACTTC
>TRBJ2-7|NA|TRBV5-1|TRBD1
CASQVAPGQGNYEQYF
TGCGCCAGCCAAGTAGCGCCGGGACAGGGGAATTACGAGCAGTACTTC
>TRBJ2-5|few|TRBV7-6|NA
CASSLIGTPEETQYF
TGTGCCAGCAGCTTAATAGGGACTCCCGAAGAGACCCAGTACTTC
>TRBJ2-1|few|TRBV9|TRBD1
CASSETGQGSRYNEQFF
TGTGCCAGCAGCGAGACGGGACAGGGGTCTAGATACAATGAGCAGTTCTTC
>TRBJ1-2|NA|TRBV29-1|TRBD1
CSVEPGQGADTF
TGCAGCGTTGAACCGGGACAGGGGGCTGATACCTTC
>TRBJ1-1|few|TRBV2|TRBD1
CASSGQGDTEAFF
TGTGCCAGCAGCGGACAGGGCGACACTGAAGCTTTCTTT
>TRBJ1-2|few|TRBV29-1|TRBD1
CSVWTGGGYTF
TGCAGCGTCTGGACAGGGGGTGGCTACACCTTC
>TRBJ1-6|NA|TRBV14|NA
CASSNYRYSYNSPLHF
TGTGCCAGCAGCAACTACAGATACTCCTATAATTCACCCCTCCACTTT
>TRBJ2-2|few|TRBV7-9|TRBD1
CASSRQGASHGELFF
TGTGCCAGCAGCCGACAGGGGGCGTCTCACGGGGAGCTGTTTTTT
>TRBJ2-5|NA|TRBV19|TRBD2
CATSSGGASGWPYAETQYF
TGTGCCACCTCCTCGGGAGGGGCCAGCGGGTGGCCGTATGCGGAGACCCAGTACTTC
>TRBJ2-1|few|TRBV7-2|NA
CASSLGQLEQFF
TGTGCCAGCAGCTTAGGGCAGTTAGAGCAGTTCTTC
>TRBJ2-3|few|TRBV5-1|TRBD1
CASSPGTGVADTQYF
TGCGCCAGCAGCCCCGGGACAGGGGTTGCAGATACGCAGTATTTT
>TRBJ2-1|few|TRBV5-6|TRBD2
CASSLPSGGRSYNEQFF
TGTGCCAGCAGCTTGCCTAGCGGGGGGCGCTCCTACAATGAGCAGTTCTTC
>TRBJ2-2|NA|TRBV19|TRBD1
CASSPPRIGGYTGELFF
TGTGCCAGTAGCCCTCCCCGTATAGGGGGCTACACCGGGGAGCTGTTTTTT
>TRBJ2-2|few|TRBV5-1|NA
CASSLEIAGELFF
TGCGCCAGCAGCTTGGAGATCGCCGGGGAGCTGTTTTTT
>TRBJ2-2|few|TRBV11-2|NA
CASSLAGQPWAGELFF
TGTGCCAGCAGCTTGGCCGGACAGCCGTGGGCCGGGGAGCTGTTTTTT
>TRBJ2-2|few|TRBV10-3|NA
CAIKQANTGELFF
TGTGCCATCAAACAGGCGAACACCGGGGAGCTGTTTTTT
>TRBJ1-2|few|TRBV7-9|NA
CASSFEYANYGYTF
TGTGCCAGCAGCTTTGAGTACGCCAACTATGGCTACACCTTC
>TRBJ1-2|NA|TRBV20-1|TRBD1
CSVRTGDGYTF
TGCAGTGTACGGACAGGGGACGGCTACACCTTC
>TRBJ2-7|NA|TRBV6-5|NA
CASSLDIYEQYF
TGTGCCAGCAGCCTGGACATCTACGAGCAGTACTTC
>TRBJ1-6|few|TRBV30|NA
CAWRSLEGSYNSPLHF
TGTGCCTGGAGAAGTCTGGAGGGCTCCTATAATTCACCCCTCCACTTT
>TRBJ2-7|NA|TRBV29-1|NA
CSASGEAYEQYF
TGCAGCGCCTCCGGAGAGGCTTACGAGCAGTACTTC
>TRBJ2-3|few|TRBV5-6|TRBD1
CASSAGTGGTDTQYF
TGTGCCAGCAGCGCCGGGACAGGGGGAACAGATACGCAGTATTTT
>TRBJ1-1|few|TRBV18|NA
CASSRDPVADTEAFF
TGTGCCAGCTCACGTGATCCTGTAGCGGACACTGAAGCTTTCTTT
>TRBJ1-5|NA|TRBV25-1|TRBD1
CASSDGQGISPQHF
TGTGCCAGCAGTGACGGACAGGGGATATCGCCCCAGCATTTT